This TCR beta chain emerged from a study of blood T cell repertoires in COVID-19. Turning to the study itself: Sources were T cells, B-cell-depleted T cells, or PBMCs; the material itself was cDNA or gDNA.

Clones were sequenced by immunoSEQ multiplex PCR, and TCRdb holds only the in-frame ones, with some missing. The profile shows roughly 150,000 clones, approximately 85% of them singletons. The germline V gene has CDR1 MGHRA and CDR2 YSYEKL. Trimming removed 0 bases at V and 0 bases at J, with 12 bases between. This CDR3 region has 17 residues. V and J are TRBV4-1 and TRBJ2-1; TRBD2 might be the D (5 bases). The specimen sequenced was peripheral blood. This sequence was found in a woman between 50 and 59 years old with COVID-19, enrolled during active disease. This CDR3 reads CASSQDRGRDSYNEQFF. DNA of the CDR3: TGCGCCAGCAGCCAAGATCGGGGTAGGGACTCCTACAATGAGCAGTTCTTC.